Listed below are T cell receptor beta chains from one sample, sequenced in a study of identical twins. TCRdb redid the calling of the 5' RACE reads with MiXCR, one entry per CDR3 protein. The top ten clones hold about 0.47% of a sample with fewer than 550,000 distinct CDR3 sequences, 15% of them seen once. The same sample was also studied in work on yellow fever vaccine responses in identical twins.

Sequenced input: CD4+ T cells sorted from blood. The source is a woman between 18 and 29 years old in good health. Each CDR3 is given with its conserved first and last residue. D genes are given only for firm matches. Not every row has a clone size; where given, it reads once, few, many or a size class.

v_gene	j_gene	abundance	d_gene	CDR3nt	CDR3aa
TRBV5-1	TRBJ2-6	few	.	TGCGCCAGCAGCTTGGAGGACGTAAAAGGATCTGGGGCCAACGTCCTGACTTTC	CASSLEDVKGSGANVLTF
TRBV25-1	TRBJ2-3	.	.	TGTGCCAGCAGTGATGTAGGGCAATGGGGCACAGATACGCAGTATTTT	CASSDVGQWGTDTQYF
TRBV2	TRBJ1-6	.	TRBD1	TGTGCCAGCAGAGGGGACAGCGAATATTCACCCCTCCACTTT	CASRGDSEYSPLHF
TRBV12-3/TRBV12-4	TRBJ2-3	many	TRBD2	TGTGCCAGCAGTTTAGCGCTAGCGGGAGGTCTCACAGATACGCAGTATTTT	CASSLALAGGLTDTQYF
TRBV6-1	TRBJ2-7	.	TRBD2	TGTGCCAGCAGTGAAGGACTAGCGGGAGTGGTCGAGCAGTACTTC	CASSEGLAGVVEQYF
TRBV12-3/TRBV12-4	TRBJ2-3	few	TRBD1	TGTGCCAGCAAGGACAGGGTCACAGATACGCAGTATTTT	CASKDRVTDTQYF
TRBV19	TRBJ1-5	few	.	TGTGCCAGTAGGACAGCCGGCAATCAGCCCCAGCATTTT	CASRTAGNQPQHF
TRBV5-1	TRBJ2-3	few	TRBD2	TGCGCCAGCAGCTTGGCCCTAGCGGGGGGATCCACAGATACGCAGTATTTT	CASSLALAGGSTDTQYF
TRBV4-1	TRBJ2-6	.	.	TGCGCCAGCAGCCAAGATTGGGGGCCTGGGGCCAACGTCCTGACTTTC	CASSQDWGPGANVLTF
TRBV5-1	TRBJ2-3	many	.	TGCGCCAGCAGCTCCCCGCCCGGACAGACTAGCACAGATACGCAGTATTTT	CASSSPPGQTSTDTQYF
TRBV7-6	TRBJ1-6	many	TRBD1	TGTGCCAGCAGCGCTCAGGGGGTAAATTCACCCCTCCACTTT	CASSAQGVNSPLHF
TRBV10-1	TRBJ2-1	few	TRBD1	TGCGCCAGCAGTGGGACGATAAGGGGGCTAACTTACAATGAGCAGTTCTTC	CASSGTIRGLTYNEQFF
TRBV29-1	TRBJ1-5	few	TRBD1	TGCAGCGCATCGACAGGGTTCGATCAGCCCCAGCATTTT	CSASTGFDQPQHF
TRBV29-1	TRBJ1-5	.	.	TGCAGCGTTGGAGCCGGGACTAGCGGCACAGATACGCAGCATTTT	CSVGAGTSGTDTQHF
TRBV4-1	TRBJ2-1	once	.	TGCGCCAGCAGCCAAGGAGGAGCCCGAAGCTCCTACAATGAGCAGTTCTTC	CASSQGGARSSYNEQFF
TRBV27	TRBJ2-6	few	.	TGTGCCAGCAGTCCGGAACCTGGGGCCAACGTCCTGACTTTC	CASSPEPGANVLTF
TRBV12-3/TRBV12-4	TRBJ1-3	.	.	TGTGCCAGCAGTCTCGACATCGAAACAATGTCTGGAAACACCATATATTTT	CASSLDIETMSGNTIYF
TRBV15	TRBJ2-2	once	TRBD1	TGTGCCACCAGCACCCGTCTTACGGGACAGGGGTTCGGGGAGCTGTTTTTT	CATSTRLTGQGFGELFF
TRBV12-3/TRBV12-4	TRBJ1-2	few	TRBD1	TGTGCCAGCAGTTTAGCCTCCCGGGACAGGGCTCGGAGTGGCTACACCTTC	CASSLASRDRARSGYTF
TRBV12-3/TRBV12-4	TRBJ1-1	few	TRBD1	TGTGCCAGCAGTTCCTACAGGGGGCAGGCTGAAGCTTTCTTT	CASSSYRGQAEAFF
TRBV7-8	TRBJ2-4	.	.	TGTGCCAGCAGCTTCGCCAGACAGGCCATTCAGTACTTC	CASSFARQAIQYF
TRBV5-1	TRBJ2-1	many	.	TGCGCCAGCAGCACCCAGGACAATGAGCAGTTCTTC	CASSTQDNEQFF
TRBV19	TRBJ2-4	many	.	TGTGCCAGTAGTTTGAGCGACATTCAGTACTTC	CASSLSDIQYF
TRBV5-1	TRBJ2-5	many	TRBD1	TGCGCCAGCAGCTCCGGACAGGGGTTAAGCCGGCAGACCCAGTACTTC	CASSSGQGLSRQTQYF
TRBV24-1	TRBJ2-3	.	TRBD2	TGTGCCACCAGTGATGGGTCTAGCGGGAGGACAGATACGCAGTATTTT	CATSDGSSGRTDTQYF
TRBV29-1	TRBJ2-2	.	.	TGCAGCGTTGAAGCGGTGGCCAGTGCGAACACCGGGGAGCTGTTTTTT	CSVEAVASANTGELFF
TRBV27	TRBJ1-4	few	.	TGTGCCAGCGGGGAAGAGACAACTAATGAAAAACTGTTTTTT	CASGEETTNEKLFF
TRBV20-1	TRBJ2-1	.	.	TGCAGTGCTAGCCCGGGTAGCGATCGCTCCTACAATGAGCAGTTCTTC	CSASPGSDRSYNEQFF
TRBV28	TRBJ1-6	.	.	TGTGCCAGCAGTCGTGACGGGATAACCGGGGGTTCACCCCTCCACTTT	CASSRDGITGGSPLHF
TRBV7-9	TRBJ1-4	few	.	TGTGCCGGGGCCGGGAGGAGTGAAAAACTGTTTTTT	CAGAGRSEKLFF
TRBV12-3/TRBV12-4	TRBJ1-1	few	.	TGTGCCAGCAGTCTCGCGGGGGGGGCGCTTACTGAAGCTTTCTTT	CASSLAGGALTEAFF
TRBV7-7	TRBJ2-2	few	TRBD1	TGTGCCAGCAGCGTACAAAGGACAGGGAAAACCGGGGAGCTGTTTTTT	CASSVQRTGKTGELFF
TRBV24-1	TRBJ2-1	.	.	TGTGCCACCAGAAGCTCGGGAACCTACAATGAGCAGTTCTTC	CATRSSGTYNEQFF
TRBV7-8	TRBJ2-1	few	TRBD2	TGTGCCAGCAGCCCACGGACTAGCGGCCTATACAATGAGCAGTTCTTC	CASSPRTSGLYNEQFF
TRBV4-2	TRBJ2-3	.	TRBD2	TGTGCCAGCAGCCAAGATCGGGAGGCTACAGATACGCAGTATTTT	CASSQDREATDTQYF
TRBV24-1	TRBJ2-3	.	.	TGTGCCACCAGTGAATCCGGGACACGCACAGATACGCAGTATTTT	CATSESGTRTDTQYF
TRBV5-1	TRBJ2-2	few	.	TGCGCCAGCAGCTTTGTTCCGGGAGCGAACACCGGGGAGCTGTTTTTT	CASSFVPGANTGELFF
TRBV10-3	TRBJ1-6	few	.	TGTGCCATCAGTGAAGGGGCGAGCTCCTATAATTCACCCCTCCACTTT	CAISEGASSYNSPLHF
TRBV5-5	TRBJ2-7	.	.	TGTGCCAGCAGCTTGGGGCCCCAGGTAGGAACCTACGAGCAGTACTTC	CASSLGPQVGTYEQYF
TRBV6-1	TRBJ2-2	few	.	TGTGCCAGCAGTACCCCCTGGATAGGGGTAAACACCGGGGAGCTGTTTTTT	CASSTPWIGVNTGELFF
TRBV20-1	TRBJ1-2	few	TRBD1	TGCAGTGCTAGAGTCTTAGGGGGCGCGGACCGTTTAATCTATGGCTACACCTTC	CSARVLGGADRLIYGYTF
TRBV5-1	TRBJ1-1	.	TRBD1	TGCGCCAGCAGAAATCGGCCGGGACAGGGGGCGCCGATCGGGTACACTGAAGCTTTCTTT	CASRNRPGQGAPIGYTEAFF
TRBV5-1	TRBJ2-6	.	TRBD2	TGCGCCAGCAGCTTGGTGGGAGGGATCGGGGCCAACGTCCTGACTTTC	CASSLVGGIGANVLTF